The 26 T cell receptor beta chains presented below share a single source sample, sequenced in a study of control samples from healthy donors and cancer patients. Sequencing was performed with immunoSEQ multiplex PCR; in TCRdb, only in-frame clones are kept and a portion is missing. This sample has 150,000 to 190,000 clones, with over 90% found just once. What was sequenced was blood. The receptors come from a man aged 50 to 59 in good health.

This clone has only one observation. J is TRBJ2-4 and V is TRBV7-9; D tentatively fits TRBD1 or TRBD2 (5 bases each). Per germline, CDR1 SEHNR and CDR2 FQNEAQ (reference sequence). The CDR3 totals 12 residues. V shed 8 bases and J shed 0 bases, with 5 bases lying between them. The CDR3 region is CASGGAKNIQYF. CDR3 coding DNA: TGTGCCAGCGGGGGAGCCAAAAACATTCAGTACTTC.

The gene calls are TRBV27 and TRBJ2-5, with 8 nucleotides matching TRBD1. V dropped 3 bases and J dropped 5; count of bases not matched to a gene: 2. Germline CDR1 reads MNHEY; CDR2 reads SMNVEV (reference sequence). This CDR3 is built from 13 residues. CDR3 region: CASSFRGRETQYF. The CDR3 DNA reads TGTGCCAGCAGTTTCAGGGGGCGGGAGACCCAGTACTTC.

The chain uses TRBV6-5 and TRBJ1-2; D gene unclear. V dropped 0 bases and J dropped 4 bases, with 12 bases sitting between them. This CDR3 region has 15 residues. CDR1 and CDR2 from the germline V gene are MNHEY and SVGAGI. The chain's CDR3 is CASSYSYEGTYGYTF. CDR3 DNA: TGTGCCAGCAGTTACTCGTACGAGGGAACCTATGGCTACACCTTC.

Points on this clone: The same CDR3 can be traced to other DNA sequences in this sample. CDR3 in amino acids: CSVATGTGNQPQHF. CDR3 nucleotides: TGCAGCGTTGCGACCGGGACGGGCAATCAGCCCCAGCATTTT. The rearrangement joins TRBV29-1 to TRBJ1-5; the D gene is possibly TRBD1 (5 bases). The germline V gene has CDR1 SQVTM and CDR2 ANQGSEA. The CDR3 is made up of 14 amino acids. The V gene lost 4 bases and the J gene lost 2 bases, with 12 bases spanning the gap.

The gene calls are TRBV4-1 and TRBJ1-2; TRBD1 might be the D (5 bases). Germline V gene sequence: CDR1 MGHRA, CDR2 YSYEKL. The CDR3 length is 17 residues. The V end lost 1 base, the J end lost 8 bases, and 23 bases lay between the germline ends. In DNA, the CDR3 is TGCGCCAGCAGCCAAGCCGGAGGGACCCCCAATGGAAGGGGCTACACCTTC. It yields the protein CASSQAGGTPNGRGYTF.

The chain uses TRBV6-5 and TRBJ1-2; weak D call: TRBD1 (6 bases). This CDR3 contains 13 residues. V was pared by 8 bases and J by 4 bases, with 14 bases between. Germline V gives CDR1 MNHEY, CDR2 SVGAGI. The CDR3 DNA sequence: TGTGCCAGCTACAGGGTTCGGGGCTATGGCTACACCTTC. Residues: CASYRVRGYGYTF.

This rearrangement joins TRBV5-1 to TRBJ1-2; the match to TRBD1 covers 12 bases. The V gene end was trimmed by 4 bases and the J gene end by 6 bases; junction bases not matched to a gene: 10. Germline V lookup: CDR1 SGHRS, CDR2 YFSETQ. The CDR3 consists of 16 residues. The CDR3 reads CASSDPTGQGANGYTF. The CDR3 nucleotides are TGCGCCAGCAGCGACCCTACGGGACAGGGGGCAAATGGCTACACCTTC.

CDR3 residues: CASSGRTGSYEQYF. The CDR3 coding sequence is TGTGCCAGCAGTGGTCGGACAGGGTCGTACGAGCAGTACTTC. The chain has TRBV28 and TRBJ2-7; TRBD1 matches 8 bases. Per the germline V gene, CDR1 is MDHEN and CDR2 is SYDVKM. V dropped 5 bases and J dropped 4; count of bases not matched to a gene: 7. The CDR3 runs 14 residues.

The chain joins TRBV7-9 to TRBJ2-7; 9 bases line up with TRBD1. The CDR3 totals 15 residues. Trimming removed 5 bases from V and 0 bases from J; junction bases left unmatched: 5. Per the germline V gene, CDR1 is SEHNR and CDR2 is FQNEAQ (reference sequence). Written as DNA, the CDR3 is TGTGCCAGCAGCCCCGGGACAGGGCCCTCCTACGAGCAGTACTTC. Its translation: CASSPGTGPSYEQYF. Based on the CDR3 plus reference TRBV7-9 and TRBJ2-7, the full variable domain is DTGVSQNPRHKITKRGQNVTFRCDPISEHNRLYWYRQTLGQGPEFLTYFQNEAQLEKSRLLSDRFSAERPKGSFSTLEIQRTEQGDSAMYLCASSPGTGPSYEQYFGPGTRLTVT.

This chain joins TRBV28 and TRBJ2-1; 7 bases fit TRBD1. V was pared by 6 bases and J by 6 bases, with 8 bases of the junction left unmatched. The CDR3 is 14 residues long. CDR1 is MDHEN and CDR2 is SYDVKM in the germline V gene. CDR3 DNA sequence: TGTGCCAGCAGCCCCGCAGGGGGTCGCAATGAGCAGTTCTTC. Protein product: CASSPAGGRNEQFF.

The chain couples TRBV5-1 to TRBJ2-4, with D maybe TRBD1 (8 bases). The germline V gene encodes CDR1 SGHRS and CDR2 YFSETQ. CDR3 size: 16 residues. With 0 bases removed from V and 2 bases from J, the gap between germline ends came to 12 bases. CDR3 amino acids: CASSLVQGGSKNIQYF. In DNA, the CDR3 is TGCGCCAGCAGCTTGGTACAGGGGGGGTCCAAAAACATTCAGTACTTC.

The chain's CDR3 is CASSLVYREVRDEKLFF. The CDR3 coding sequence is TGCGCCAGCAGCTTGGTCTACAGGGAGGTTAGGGATGAAAAACTGTTTTTT. The rearrangement joins TRBV5-1 to TRBJ1-4; the D gene is possibly TRBD1 (6 bases). Trimming removed 0 bases at V and 6 bases at J, with 18 bases between. The CDR3 is made up of 17 amino acids. CDR1 SGHRS and CDR2 YFSETQ come from the germline V gene. The complete variable domain, with remaining parts taken from reference TRBV5-1 and TRBJ1-4, reads KAGVTQTPRYLIKTRGQQVTLSCSPISGHRSVSWYQQTPGQGLQFLFEYFSETQRNKGNFPGRFSGRQFSNSRSEMNVSTLELGDSALYLCASSLVYREVRDEKLFFGSGTQLSVL.

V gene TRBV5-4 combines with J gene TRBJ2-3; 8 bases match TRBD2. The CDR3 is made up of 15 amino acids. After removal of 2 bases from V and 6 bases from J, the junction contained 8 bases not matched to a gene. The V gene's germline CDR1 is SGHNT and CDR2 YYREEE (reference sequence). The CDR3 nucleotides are TGTGCCAGCAGCTTACTAGCGGACCTGGCGGATACGCAGTATTTT. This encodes CASSLLADLADTQYF.

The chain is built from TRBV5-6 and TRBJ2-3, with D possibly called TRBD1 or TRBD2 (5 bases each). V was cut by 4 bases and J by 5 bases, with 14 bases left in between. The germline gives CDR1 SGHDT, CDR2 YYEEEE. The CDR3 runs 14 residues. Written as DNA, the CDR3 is TGTGCCAGCAGCCGTACGGGGCCTGGAGATACGCAGTATTTT. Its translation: CASSRTGPGDTQYF.

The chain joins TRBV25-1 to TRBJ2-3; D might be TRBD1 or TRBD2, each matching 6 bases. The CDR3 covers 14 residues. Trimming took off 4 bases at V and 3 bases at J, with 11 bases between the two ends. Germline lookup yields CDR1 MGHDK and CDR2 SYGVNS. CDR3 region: CASSVKGGTDTQYF. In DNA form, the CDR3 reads TGTGCCAGCAGTGTCAAAGGGGGGACAGATACGCAGTATTTT.

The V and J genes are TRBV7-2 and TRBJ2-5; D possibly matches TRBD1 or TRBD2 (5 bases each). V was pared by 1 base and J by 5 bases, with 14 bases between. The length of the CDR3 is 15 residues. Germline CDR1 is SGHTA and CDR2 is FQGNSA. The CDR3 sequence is CASSLGVWGGETQYF. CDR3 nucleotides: TGTGCCAGCAGCTTAGGTGTTTGGGGCGGGGAGACCCAGTACTTC.

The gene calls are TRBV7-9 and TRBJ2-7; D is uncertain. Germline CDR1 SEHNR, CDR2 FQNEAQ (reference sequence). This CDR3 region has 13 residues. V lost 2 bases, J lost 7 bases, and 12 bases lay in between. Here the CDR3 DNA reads TGTGCCAGCAGCTTACCGGGCCCGGAAGAGCAGTACTTC. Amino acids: CASSLPGPEEQYF.

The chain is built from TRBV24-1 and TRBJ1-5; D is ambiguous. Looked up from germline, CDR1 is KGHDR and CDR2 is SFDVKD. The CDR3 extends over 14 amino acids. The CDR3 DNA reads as TGTGGGTATTCCATACGATCCTTCAATCAGCCCCAGCATTTT. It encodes CGYSIRSFNQPQHF.

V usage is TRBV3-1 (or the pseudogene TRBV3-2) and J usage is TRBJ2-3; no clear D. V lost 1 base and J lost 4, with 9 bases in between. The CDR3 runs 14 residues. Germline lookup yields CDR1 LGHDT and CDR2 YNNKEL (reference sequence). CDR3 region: CASSQGSHPDTQYF. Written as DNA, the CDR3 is TGTGCCAGCAGCCAAGGAAGCCATCCAGATACGCAGTATTTT.

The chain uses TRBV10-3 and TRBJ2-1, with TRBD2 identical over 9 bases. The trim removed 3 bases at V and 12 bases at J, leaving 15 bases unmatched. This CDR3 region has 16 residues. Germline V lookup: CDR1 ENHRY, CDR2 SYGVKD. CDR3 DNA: TGTGCCATCAGTGAAGGTATAAGGCTAGCGGGAAGCAGGCAGTTCTTC. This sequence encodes CAISEGIRLAGSRQFF.

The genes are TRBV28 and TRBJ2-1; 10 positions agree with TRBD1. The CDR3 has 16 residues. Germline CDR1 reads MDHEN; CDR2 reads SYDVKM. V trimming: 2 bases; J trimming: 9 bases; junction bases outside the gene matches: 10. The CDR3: CASSLGDRGRRGEQFF. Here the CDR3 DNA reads TGTGCCAGCAGTTTAGGCGACAGGGGGCGTAGGGGTGAGCAGTTCTTC.

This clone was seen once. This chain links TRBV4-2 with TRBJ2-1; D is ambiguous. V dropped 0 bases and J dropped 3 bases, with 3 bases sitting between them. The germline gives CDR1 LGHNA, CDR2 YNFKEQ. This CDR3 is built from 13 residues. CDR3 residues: CASSQDGYNEQFF. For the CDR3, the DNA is TGTGCCAGCAGCCAAGATGGCTACAATGAGCAGTTCTTC.

The CDR3 DNA sequence: TGTGCCAGCACGCGAGGGTTATCTGGGGCCAACGTCCTGACTTTC. It codes for CASTRGLSGANVLTF. The chain links TRBV27 to TRBJ2-6; the D gene is possibly TRBD2 (5 bases). The CDR3 has 15 amino acids. From germline, CDR1 is MNHEY and CDR2 SMNVEV (reference sequence). Trimming removed 7 bases at V and 1 base at J, with 11 bases between. The variable domain in full, with the rest retrieved from reference TRBV27 and TRBJ2-6, is EAQVTQNPRYLITVTGKKLTVTCSQNMNHEYMSWYRQDPGLGLRQIYYSMNVEVTDKGDVPEGYKVSRKEKRNFPLILESPSPNQTSLYFCASTRGLSGANVLTFGAGSRLTVL.

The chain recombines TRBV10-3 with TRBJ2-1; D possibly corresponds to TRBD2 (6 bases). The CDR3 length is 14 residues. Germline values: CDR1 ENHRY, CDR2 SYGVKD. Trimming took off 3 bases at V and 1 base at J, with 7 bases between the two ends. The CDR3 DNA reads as TGTGCCATCAGTGACCGGGGGTCCTACAATGAGCAGTTCTTC. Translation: CAISDRGSYNEQFF.

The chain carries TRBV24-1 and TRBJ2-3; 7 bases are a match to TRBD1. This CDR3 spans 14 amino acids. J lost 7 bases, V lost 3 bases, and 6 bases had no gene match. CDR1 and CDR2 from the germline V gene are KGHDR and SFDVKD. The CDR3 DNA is TGTGCCACCAGTGATGCACGGACAGGAAATACGCAGTATTTT. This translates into CATSDARTGNTQYF.

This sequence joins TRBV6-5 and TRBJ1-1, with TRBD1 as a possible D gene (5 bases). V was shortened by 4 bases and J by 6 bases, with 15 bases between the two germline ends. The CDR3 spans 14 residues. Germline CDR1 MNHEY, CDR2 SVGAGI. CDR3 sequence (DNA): TGTGCCAGCAGTTCCCCAGGGATTATCGCTGAAGCTTTCTTT. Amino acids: CASSSPGIIAEAFF.